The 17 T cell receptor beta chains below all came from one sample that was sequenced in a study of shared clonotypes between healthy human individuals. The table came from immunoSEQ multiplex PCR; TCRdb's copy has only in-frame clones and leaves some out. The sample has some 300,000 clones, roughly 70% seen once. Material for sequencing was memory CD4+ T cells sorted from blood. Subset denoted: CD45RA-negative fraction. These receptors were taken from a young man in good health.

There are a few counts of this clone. CDR3 coding DNA: TGTGCCAGTATGACAGGCCTCGGGGAGCAGTACTTC. Its translation: CASMTGLGEQYF. The V gene is TRBV6-6, the J gene TRBJ2-7; D is possibly TRBD1 (6 bases). The V gene's germline CDR1 is MNHNY and CDR2 SVGAGI (reference sequence). V was clipped by 9 bases and J by 7 bases, with 16 bases between them. This CDR3 contains 12 residues.

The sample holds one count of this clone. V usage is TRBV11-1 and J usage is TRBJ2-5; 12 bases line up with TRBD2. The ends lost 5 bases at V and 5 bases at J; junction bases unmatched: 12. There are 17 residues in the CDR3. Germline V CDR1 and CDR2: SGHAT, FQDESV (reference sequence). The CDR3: CASSLKKRLAGVETQYF. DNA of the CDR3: TGTGCCAGCAGCCTTAAAAAAAGACTAGCGGGAGTGGAGACCCAGTACTTC. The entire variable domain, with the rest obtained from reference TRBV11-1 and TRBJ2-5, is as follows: EAEVAQSPRYKITEKSQAVAFWCDPISGHATLYWYRQILGQGPELLVQFQDESVVDDSQLPKDRFSAERLKGVDSTLKIQPAELGDSAMYLCASSLKKRLAGVETQYFGPGTRLLVL.

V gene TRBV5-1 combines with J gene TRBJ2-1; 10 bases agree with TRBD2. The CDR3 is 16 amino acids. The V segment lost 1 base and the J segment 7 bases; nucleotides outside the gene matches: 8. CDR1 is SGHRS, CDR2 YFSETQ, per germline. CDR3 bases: TGCGCCAGCAGCTTGAAGCGGGAGGGCCTTTTAAATGAGCAGTTCTTC. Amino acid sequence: CASSLKREGLLNEQFF.

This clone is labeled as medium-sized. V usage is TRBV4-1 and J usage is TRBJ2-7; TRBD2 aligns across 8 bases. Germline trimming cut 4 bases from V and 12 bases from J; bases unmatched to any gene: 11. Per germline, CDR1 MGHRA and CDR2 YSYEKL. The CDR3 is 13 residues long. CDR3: CASSPRTSLSPYF. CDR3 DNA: TGCGCCAGCAGCCCACGGACTAGCCTAAGCCCGTACTTC.

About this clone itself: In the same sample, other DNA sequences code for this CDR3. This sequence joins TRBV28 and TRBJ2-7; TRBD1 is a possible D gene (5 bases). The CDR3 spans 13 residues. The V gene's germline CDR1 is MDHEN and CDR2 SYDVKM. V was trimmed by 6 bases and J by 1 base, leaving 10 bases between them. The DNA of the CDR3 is TGTGCCAGCAGCTTTGGACATTCCTACGAGCAGTACTTC. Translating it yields CASSFGHSYEQYF.

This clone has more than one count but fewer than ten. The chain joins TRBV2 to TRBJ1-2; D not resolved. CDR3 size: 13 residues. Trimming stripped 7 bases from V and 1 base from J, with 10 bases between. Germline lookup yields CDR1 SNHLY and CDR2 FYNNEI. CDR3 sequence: CASNAGYNYGYTF. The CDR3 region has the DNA TGTGCCAGCAATGCGGGATATAACTATGGCTACACCTTC. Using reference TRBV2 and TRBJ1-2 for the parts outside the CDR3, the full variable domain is EPEVTQTPSHQVTQMGQEVILRCVPISNHLYFYWYRQILGQKVEFLVSFYNNEISEKSEIFDDQFSVERPDGSNFTLKIRSTKLEDSAMYFCASNAGYNYGYTFGSGTRLTVV.

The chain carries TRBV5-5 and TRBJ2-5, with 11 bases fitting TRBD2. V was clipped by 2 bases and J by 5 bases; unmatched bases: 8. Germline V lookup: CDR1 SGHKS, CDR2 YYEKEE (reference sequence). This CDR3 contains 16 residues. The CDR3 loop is CASSFRTSGRGETQYF. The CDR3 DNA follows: TGTGCCAGCAGCTTTCGAACTAGCGGGAGAGGGGAGACCCAGTACTTC.

The DNA of the CDR3 is TGTGCCAGCAGTGAATCCCGGGGGTATGGCTACACCTTC. Residues: CASSESRGYGYTF. The chain links TRBV25-1 to TRBJ1-2; maybe TRBD1 (5 bases). CDR1 is MGHDK, CDR2 SYGVNS, per germline. The CDR3 covers 13 residues. V was trimmed by 1 base and J by 5 bases, leaving 8 bases between them.

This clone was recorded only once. The CDR3 DNA reads as TGTGCCAGCAGGGAAATCACAGATACGCAGTATTTT. Residues: CASREITDTQYF. J is TRBJ2-3 and V is TRBV2; D gene unclear. CDR3 length: 12 residues. Trimming stripped 6 bases from V and 2 bases from J, with 6 bases between. Germline assignment: CDR1 SNHLY and CDR2 FYNNEI.

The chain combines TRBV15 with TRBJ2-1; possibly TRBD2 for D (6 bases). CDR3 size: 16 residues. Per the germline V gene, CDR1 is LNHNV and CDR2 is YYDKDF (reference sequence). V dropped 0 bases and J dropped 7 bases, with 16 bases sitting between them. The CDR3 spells CATSRDLVGGGNEQFF. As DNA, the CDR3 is TGTGCCACCAGCAGAGATTTAGTCGGTGGGGGGAATGAGCAGTTCTTC.

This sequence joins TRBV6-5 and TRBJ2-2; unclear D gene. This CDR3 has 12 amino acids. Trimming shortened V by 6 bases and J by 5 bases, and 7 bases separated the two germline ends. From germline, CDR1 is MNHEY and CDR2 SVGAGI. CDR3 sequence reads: CASRQETGELFF. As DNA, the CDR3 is TGTGCCAGCAGACAAGAGACCGGGGAGCTGTTTTTT.

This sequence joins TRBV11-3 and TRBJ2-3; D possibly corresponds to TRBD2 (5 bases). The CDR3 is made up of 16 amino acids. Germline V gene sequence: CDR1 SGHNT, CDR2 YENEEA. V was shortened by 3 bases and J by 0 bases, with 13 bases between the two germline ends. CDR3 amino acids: CASSFGLRDSTDTQYF. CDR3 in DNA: TGTGCCAGCAGCTTCGGGCTTCGGGATAGCACAGATACGCAGTATTTT.

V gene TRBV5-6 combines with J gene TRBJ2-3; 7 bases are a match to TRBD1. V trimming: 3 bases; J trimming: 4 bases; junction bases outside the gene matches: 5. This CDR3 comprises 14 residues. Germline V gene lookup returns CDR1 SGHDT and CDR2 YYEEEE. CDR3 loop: CASSYPGTADTQYF. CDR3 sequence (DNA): TGTGCCAGCAGCTACCCCGGGACAGCAGATACGCAGTATTTT.

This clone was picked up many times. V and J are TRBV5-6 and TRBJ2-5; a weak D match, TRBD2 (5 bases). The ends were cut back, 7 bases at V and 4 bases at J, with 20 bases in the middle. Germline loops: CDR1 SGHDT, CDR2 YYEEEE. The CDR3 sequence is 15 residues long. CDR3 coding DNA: TGTGCCAGCGAAAGGTCACTAGGTCTTTCAGAGACCCAGTACTTC. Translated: CASERSLGLSETQYF.

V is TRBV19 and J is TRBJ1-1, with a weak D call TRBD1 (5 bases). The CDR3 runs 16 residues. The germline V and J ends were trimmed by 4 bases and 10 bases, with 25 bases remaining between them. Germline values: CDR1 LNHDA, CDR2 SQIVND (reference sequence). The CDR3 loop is CASSTTSGTAPTSAFF. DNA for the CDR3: TGTGCCAGTAGTACGACATCCGGGACCGCCCCTACGTCAGCTTTCTTT.

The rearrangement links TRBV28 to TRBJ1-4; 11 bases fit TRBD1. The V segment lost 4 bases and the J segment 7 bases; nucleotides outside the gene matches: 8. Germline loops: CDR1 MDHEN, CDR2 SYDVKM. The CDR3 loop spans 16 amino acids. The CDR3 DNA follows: TGTGCCAGCAGTTCCGGGACAGGGGGATCGGTTGAAAAACTGTTTTTT. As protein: CASSSGTGGSVEKLFF.

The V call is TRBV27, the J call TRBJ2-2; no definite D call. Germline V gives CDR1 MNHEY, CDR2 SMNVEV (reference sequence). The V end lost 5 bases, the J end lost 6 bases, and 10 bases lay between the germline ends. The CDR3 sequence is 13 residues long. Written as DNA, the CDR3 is TGTGCCAGCAGTCATCAAGTGTCCGGGGAGCTGTTTTTT. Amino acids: CASSHQVSGELFF.